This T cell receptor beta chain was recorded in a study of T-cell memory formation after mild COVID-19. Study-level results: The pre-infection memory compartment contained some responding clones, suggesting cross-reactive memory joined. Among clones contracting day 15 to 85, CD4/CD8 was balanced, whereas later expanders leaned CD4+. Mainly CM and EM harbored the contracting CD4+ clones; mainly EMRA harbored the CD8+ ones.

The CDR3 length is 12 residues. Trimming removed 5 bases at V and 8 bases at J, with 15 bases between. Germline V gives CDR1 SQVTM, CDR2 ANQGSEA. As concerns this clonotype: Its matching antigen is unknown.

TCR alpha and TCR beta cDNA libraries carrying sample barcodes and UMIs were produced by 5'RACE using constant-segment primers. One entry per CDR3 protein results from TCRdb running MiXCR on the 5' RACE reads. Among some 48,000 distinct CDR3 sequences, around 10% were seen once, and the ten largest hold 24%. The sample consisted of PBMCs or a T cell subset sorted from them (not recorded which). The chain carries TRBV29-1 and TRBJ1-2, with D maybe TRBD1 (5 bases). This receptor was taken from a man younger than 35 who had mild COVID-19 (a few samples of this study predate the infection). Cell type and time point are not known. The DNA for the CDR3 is TGCAGCGTTCAGCCGGGAGGGGAGGGCTACACCTTC. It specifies CSVQPGGEGYTF.